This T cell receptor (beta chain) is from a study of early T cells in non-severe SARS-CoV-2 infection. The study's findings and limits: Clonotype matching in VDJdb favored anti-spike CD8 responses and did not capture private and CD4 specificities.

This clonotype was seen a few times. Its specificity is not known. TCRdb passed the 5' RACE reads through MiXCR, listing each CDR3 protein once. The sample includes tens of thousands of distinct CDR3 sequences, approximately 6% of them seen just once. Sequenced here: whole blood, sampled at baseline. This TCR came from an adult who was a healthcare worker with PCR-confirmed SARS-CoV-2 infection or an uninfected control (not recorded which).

CDR3 amino acids: CASSSGRVGEKLFF. In nucleotides, the CDR3 is TGTGCCAGCAGCTCCGGCAGGGTCGGAGAAAAACTGTTTTTT. This sequence joins TRBV7-9 and TRBJ1-4; a weak D match, TRBD1 (5 bases). Germline V gene data show CDR1 as SEHNR and CDR2 as FQNEAQ (reference sequence). The germline V and J ends were trimmed by 4 bases and 8 bases, with 14 bases remaining between them. CDR3 length equals 14 residues.